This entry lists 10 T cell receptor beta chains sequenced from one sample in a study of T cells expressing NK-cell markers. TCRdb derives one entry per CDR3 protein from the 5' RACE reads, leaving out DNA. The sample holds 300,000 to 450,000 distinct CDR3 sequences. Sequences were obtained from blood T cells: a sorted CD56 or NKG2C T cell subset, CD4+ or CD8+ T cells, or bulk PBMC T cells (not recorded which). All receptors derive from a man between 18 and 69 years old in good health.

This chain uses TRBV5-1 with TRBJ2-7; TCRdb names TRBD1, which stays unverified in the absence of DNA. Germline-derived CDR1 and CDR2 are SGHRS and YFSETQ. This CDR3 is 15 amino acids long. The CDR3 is CASSPVPGQNYEQYF.

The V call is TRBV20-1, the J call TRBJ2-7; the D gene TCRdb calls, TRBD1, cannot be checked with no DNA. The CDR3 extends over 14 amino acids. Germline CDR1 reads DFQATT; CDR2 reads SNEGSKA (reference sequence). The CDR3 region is CSARIPGVLGEQYF.

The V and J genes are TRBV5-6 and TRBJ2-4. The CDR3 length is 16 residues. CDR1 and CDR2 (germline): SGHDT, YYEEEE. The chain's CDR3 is CASSLVSLGSQNIQYF. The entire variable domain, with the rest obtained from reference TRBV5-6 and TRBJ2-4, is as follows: DAGVTQSPTHLIKTRGQQVTLRCSPKSGHDTVSWYQQALGQGPQFIFQYYEEEERQRGNFPDRFSGHQFPNYSSELNVNALLLGDSALYLCASSLVSLGSQNIQYFGAGTRLSVL.

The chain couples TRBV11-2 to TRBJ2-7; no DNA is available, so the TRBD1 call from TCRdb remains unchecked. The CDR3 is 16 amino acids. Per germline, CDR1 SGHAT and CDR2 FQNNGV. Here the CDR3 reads CASSARGTGGSYEQYF.

The CDR3 region is CASSLGTSLTQTQYF. The chain recombines TRBV11-2 with TRBJ2-5; TCRdb calls TRBD1, which cannot be checked without DNA. In germline, CDR1 is SGHAT, CDR2 FQNNGV. This CDR3 is built from 15 residues.

The CDR3 loop is CASSRTSGGEETQYF. The V gene is TRBV5-6, the J gene TRBJ2-5; TCRdb names TRBD2, which stays unverified in the absence of DNA. The CDR3 length is 15 residues. Germline V gives CDR1 SGHDT, CDR2 YYEEEE.

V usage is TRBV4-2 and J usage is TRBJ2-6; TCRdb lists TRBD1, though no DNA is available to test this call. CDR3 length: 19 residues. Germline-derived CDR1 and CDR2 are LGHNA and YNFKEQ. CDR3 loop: CASSGSETGQSSGANVLTF.

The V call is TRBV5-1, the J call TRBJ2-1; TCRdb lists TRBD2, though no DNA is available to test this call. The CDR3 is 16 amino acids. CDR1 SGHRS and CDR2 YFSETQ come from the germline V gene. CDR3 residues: CASSFEGTRTGGEQFF. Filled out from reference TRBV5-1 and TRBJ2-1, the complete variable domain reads KAGVTQTPRYLIKTRGQQVTLSCSPISGHRSVSWYQQTPGQGLQFLFEYFSETQRNKGNFPGRFSGRQFSNSRSEMNVSTLELGDSALYLCASSFEGTRTGGEQFFGPGTRLTVL.

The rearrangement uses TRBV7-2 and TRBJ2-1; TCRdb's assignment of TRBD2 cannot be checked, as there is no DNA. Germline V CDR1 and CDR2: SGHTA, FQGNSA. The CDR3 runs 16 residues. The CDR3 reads CASSEPGLAGYNEQFF.

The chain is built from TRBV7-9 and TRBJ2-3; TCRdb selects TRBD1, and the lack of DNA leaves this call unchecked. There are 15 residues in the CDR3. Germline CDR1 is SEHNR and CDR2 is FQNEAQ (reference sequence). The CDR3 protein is CASRGKRGNTDTQYF.